This note documents a single T cell receptor beta chain sequence. Its antigen is unknown. Base quality data are lacking; no much larger clone is found one base away. Whole blood was collected in K2EDTA tubes by collaborating institutions according to the institutions' own protocols. For TCRbeta analysis, collaborators shipped samples in one of three forms: frozen whole blood, isolated PBMCs, or DNA extracted from either of those sample types. The sample comes from a study of blood T cell repertoires in COVID-19 (dated by TCRdb to the early 2020s). In terms of the full investigation: Collaborator samples came from the United States, Italy and Spain and covered acute and convalescent phases of COVID-19. The material from the prospective study consisted of cDNA or gDNA derived from T cells, B-cell-depleted T cells, or PBMCs. Deeply sampled blood TCRbeta repertoires from subjects exposed to, actively infected with, or recovered from COVID-19 were included in the dataset. The repertoires were released in a freely available public database intended as a resource for research on the immune response to SARS-CoV-2. Samples came from the ongoing ImmuneRACE study (first 160 participants) plus 1,254 subjects from 6 global collaborators. Sample metadata almost always included a de-identified subject ID, COVID-19 status, age in years and sex. HLA class I and class II types, where available, came from metadata supplied by the sample provider rather than from assay-based typing.

TCRbeta CDR3 regions were amplified from genomic DNA using the immunoSEQ Assay, a bias-controlled multiplex PCR. The original methods were these. Within the assay, amplification of reference gene primers was used to estimate how many nucleated cells each sample contained. Sequence reads were collapsed and filtered to measure the absolute abundance of every unique TCRbeta CDR3 rearrangement. For each sample, productive Simpson clonality was calculated as the square root of Simpson's diversity index over productive rearrangements. Entries here come from immuneACCESS through TCRdb and include only in-frame sequences with V and J called. Some clones fail to appear in such tables; in the studies checked, an unresolved V gene covers under half of the shortfall, and the cause of the remainder is unknown. Clone size and the V and J calls come from that table; the DNA yielded D and trimming. The sample profile shows under 200,000 clones; around 89% of them were found once. The ten top clones hold 6% of the sample.

Overall study results and their limits: Clinical and demographic metadata were provided uncurated, with the amount varying by source and participant.

According to the germline V gene (reference sequence), CDR1 reads SEHNR and CDR2 reads FQNEAQ. V lost 1 base and J lost 1 base; the stretch between them is 13 bases long. Including the terminal cysteine and phenylalanine, the CDR3 comprises 16 residues. The CDR3 DNA has 48 bases and is translated from base 1. This sequence uses TRBV7-9 and TRBJ1-1; 5 matching bases give a weak D call of TRBD1. The sequenced sample was peripheral blood. This TCR was recovered from a man between 35 and 55 years old with active or convalescent COVID-19. The CDR3 reads CASSLGVAGPNTEAFF. The sequenced DNA: TGTGCCAGCAGCTTAGGGGTTGCAGGGCCGAACACTGAAGCTTTCTTT.